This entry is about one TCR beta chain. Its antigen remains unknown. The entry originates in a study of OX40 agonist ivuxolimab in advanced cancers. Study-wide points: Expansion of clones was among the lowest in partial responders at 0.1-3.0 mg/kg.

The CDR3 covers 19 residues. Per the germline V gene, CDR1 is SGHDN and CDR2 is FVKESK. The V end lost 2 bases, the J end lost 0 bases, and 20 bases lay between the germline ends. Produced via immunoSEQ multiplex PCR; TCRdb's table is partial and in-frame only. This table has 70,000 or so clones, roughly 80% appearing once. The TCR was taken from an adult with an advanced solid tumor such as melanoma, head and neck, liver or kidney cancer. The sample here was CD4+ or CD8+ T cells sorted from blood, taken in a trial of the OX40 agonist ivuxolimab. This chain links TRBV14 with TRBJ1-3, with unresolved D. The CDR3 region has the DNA TGTGCCAGCAGCCAAAGGGAGTCTGTGTGGCCCTTCTCTGGAAACACCATATATTTT. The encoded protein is CASSQRESVWPFSGNTIYF. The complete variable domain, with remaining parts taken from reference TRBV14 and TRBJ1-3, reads EAGVTQFPSHSVIEKGQTVTLRCDPISGHDNLYWYRRVMGKEIKFLLHFVKESKQDESGMPNNRFLAERTGGTYSTLKVQPAELEDSGVYFCASSQRESVWPFSGNTIYFGEGSWLTVV.